This T cell receptor beta chain was found in a study of blood T cell repertoires in COVID-19. Study-wide context: Sample material is recorded as cDNA or gDNA derived from T cells, B-cell-depleted T cells, or PBMCs.

Germline CDR1 MNHNY, CDR2 SVGAGI (reference sequence). V lost 5 bases and J lost 5; bases outside the gene matches: 3. The CDR3 has 12 residues. Original data processing: Nucleated cell counts were estimated from reference gene primer amplification. Sequencing was performed with immunoSEQ multiplex PCR; in TCRdb, only in-frame clones are kept and a portion is missing. The DNA was the basis for D and trimming; V, J and clone size are from that table. The sample lists 150,000 or so clones; 90% were seen once. The receptor comes from a man aged 55 to 70 with active or convalescent COVID-19. The chain is built from TRBV6-6 and TRBJ2-7; TRBD1 aligns across 7 bases. Sequencing was carried out using peripheral blood. The DNA of the CDR3 is TGTGCCAGCAGTCGACAGGGAAACGAGCAGTACTTC. This codes for CASSRQGNEQYF.